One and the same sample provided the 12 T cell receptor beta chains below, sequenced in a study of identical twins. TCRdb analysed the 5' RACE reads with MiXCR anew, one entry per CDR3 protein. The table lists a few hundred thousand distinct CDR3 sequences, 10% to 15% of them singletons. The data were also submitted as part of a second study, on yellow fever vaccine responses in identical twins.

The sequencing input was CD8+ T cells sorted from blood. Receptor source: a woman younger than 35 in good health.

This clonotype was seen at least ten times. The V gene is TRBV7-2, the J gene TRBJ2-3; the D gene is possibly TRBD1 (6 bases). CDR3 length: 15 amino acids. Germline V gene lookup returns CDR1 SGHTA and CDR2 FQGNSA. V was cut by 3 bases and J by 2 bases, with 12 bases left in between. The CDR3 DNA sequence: TGTGCCAGCAGCTTGAACAGGGCTCTCACAGATACGCAGTATTTT. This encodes CASSLNRALTDTQYF.

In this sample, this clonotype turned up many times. This CDR3 is CASTEGLSDEQYF. CDR3 DNA sequence: TGTGCCAGCACGGAGGGGCTATCGGACGAGCAGTACTTC. V gene TRBV6-2 or TRBV6-3 combines with J gene TRBJ2-7, with TRBD2 as a possible D gene (6 bases). Trimming stripped 7 bases from V and 5 bases from J, with 15 bases between. The germline V gene has CDR1 MNHEY and CDR2 SVGEGT. The CDR3 length is 13 residues.

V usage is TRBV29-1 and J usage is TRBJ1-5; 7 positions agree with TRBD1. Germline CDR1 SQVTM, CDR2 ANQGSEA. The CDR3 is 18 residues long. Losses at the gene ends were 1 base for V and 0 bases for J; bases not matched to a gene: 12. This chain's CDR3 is CSVEARRDSHYSNQPQHF. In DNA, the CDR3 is TGCAGCGTTGAAGCTAGAAGGGACAGCCACTATAGCAATCAGCCCCAGCATTTT.

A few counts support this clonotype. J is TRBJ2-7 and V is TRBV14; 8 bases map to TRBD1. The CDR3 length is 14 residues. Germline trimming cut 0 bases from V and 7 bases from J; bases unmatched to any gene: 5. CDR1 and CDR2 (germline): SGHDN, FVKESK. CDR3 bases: TGTGCCAGCAGCCAAGAGACAGGGGTCGGGGAGCAGTACTTC. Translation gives CASSQETGVGEQYF.

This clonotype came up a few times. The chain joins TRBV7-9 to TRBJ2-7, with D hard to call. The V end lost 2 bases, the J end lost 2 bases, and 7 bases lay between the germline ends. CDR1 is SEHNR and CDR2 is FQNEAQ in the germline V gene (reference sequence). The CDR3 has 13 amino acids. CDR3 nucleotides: TGTGCCAGCAGCTTACAGGTCGCCTACGAGCAGTACTTC. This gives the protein CASSLQVAYEQYF. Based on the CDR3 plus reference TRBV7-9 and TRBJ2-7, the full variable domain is DTGVSQNPRHKITKRGQNVTFRCDPISEHNRLYWYRQTLGQGPEFLTYFQNEAQLEKSRLLSDRFSAERPKGSFSTLEIQRTEQGDSAMYLCASSLQVAYEQYFGPGTRLTVT.

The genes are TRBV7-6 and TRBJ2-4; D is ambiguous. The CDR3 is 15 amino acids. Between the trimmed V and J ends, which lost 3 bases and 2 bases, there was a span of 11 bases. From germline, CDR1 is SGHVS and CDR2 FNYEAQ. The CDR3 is CASSLGSGPKNIQYF. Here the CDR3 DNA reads TGTGCCAGCAGCTTGGGATCCGGGCCCAAAAACATTCAGTACTTC.

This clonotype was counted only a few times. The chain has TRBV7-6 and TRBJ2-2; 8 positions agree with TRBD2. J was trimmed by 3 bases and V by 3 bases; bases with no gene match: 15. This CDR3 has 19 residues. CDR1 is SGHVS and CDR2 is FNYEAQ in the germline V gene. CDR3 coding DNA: TGTGCCAGCAGCTTTTATTTACGGGAGGGCCCGGGGGACACCGGGGAGCTGTTTTTT. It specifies CASSFYLREGPGDTGELFF.

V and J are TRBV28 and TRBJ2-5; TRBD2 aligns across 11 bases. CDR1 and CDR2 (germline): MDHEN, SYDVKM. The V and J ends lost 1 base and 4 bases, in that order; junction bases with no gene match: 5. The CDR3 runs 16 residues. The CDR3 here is CASSLFPSGGPETQYF. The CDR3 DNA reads TGTGCCAGCAGTTTATTCCCTAGCGGGGGGCCAGAGACCCAGTACTTC.

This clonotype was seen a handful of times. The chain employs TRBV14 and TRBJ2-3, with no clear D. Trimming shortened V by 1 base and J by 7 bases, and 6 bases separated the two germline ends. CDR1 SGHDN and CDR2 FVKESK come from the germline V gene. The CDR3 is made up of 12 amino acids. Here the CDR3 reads CASSQVLYTQYF. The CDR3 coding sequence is TGTGCCAGCAGCCAAGTACTTTATACGCAGTATTTT.

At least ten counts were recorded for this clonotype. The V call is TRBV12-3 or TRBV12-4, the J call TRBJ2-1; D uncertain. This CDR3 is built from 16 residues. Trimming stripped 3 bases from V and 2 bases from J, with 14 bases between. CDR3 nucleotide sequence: TGTGCCAGCAGTTTTTCTACCTTCAGCCCCTACAATGAGCAGTTCTTC. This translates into CASSFSTFSPYNEQFF.

The CDR3 DNA reads TGCAGTGCTAGAGAAAGTCCGGCGTCTAGCGGACAAGACACAGATACGCAGTATTTT. Protein product: CSARESPASSGQDTDTQYF. The genes are TRBV20-1 and TRBJ2-3; TRBD2 aligns across 7 bases. Trimming at V came to 0 bases and at J to 2 bases, leaving 17 bases not matched to a gene. This CDR3 region has 19 residues. Germline loops: CDR1 DFQATT, CDR2 SNEGSKA (reference sequence).

The CDR3 DNA is TGTGCCAGTAGTATCGCTGGACGGTCAACTAATGAAAAACTGTTTTTT. Translating gives CASSIAGRSTNEKLFF. The chain recombines TRBV19 with TRBJ1-4; D gene unclear. Germline loops: CDR1 LNHDA, CDR2 SQIVND (reference sequence). V was cut by 3 bases and J by 0 bases, with 11 bases left in between. The CDR3 covers 16 residues.